Sequencing of this T cell receptor (beta chain) was carried out in a study of blood T cell repertoires in COVID-19. Study at large: COVID-19 samples collected from the United States, Italy and Spain covered acute and convalescent phases.

Repertoires were generated with immunoSEQ multiplex PCR, while TCRdb's copy carries only in-frame clones and drops some. The profile shows approximately 190,000 clones, 88% of them singletons. Trimming removed 4 bases from V and 6 bases from J, with 15 bases in between. Germline CDR1 is KGHSH and CDR2 is LQKENI. This CDR3 has 14 residues. The TCR was taken from a man aged 35 to 55 with active or convalescent COVID-19. The V gene is TRBV18, the J gene TRBJ1-2; D gene unclear. Sequenced material: peripheral blood. CDR3 in amino acids: CASSLDQTENGYTF. CDR3 bases: TGTGCCAGCTCACTCGACCAGACGGAGAATGGCTACACCTTC.